The 4 T cell receptor beta chains presented below share a single source sample, sequenced in a study of shared clonotypes between healthy human individuals. The assay was immunoSEQ multiplex PCR, and TCRdb's table has in-frame clones only and misses some. Of about 560,000 clones in the sample, around 80% were seen once. The sequencing input was PBMCs. All receptors come from a woman in her forties in good health. Some clones in this sample may be carry-over from other donors' samples.

A remark on this clone: A much bigger clone sits one base away, suggesting this may be a read error. The chain employs TRBV5-1 and TRBJ2-7, with unresolved D. CDR3 length: 14 residues. The germline CDR1 and CDR2 sequences are SGHRS and YFSETQ. The ends were cut back, 7 bases at V and 2 bases at J, with 16 bases in the middle. CDR3 sequence reads: CASGPPRSPYEQYF. In DNA form, the CDR3 reads TGCGCCAGCGGCCCCCCCAGGTCCCCCTACGAGCAGTACTTC. Supplemented by reference TRBV5-1 and TRBJ2-7, the full variable domain reads KAGVTQTPRYLIKTRGQQVTLSCSPISGHRSVSWYQQTPGQGLQFLFEYFSETQRNKGNFPGRFSGRQFSNSRSEMNVSTLELGDSALYLCASGPPRSPYEQYFGPGTRLTVT.

V is TRBV7-9 and J is TRBJ2-5, with D unclear. CDR1 is SEHNR, CDR2 FQNEAQ, per germline (reference sequence). The CDR3 has 14 amino acids. V was shortened by 0 bases and J by 1 base, with 6 bases between the two germline ends. The CDR3, as DNA: TGTGCCAGCAGCTTAGCGGGAACCCAAGAGACCCAGTACTTC. It encodes CASSLAGTQETQYF.

The chain uses TRBV5-6 and TRBJ1-1; the D gene is possibly TRBD1 (5 bases). V was clipped by 1 base and J by 4 bases, with 20 bases between them. The CDR3 has 17 residues. In germline, CDR1 is SGHDT, CDR2 YYEEEE. As DNA, the CDR3 is TGTGCCAGCAGCTTGTCGGCGGCAGGGTGGTCGGTCACTGAAGCTTTCTTT. Protein sequence: CASSLSAAGWSVTEAFF.

This clone was seen many times. The chain couples TRBV28 to TRBJ2-7; the D call may be TRBD1 or TRBD2 (5 bases each). Deletions cut 5 bases from V and 3 bases from J, with 23 bases between. This CDR3 region has 17 residues. The germline gives CDR1 MDHEN, CDR2 SYDVKM. CDR3 nucleotide sequence: TGTGCCAGCAGTGGACACGATCCGGGACGCCGGTACTACGAGCAGTACTTC. It specifies CASSGHDPGRRYYEQYF.